What follows are 19 T cell receptor beta chains derived from one specimen sequenced in a study. MiXCR, applied by TCRdb to the RT-PCR reads, yields one record per CDR3 protein. The sample yields about 680,000 distinct CDR3 sequences, 11% to 15% seen once. What was sequenced was memory CD4+ T cells from blood. The receptors were gathered from a female donor in good health, serving as a healthy control.

This clonotype has just a few counts. The gene calls are TRBV7-9 and TRBJ2-1, with 9 bases aligning to TRBD2. Per germline, CDR1 SEHNR and CDR2 FQNEAQ (reference sequence). The CDR3 is 16 amino acids. V dropped 6 bases and J dropped 9; count of bases not matched to a gene: 15. The CDR3 loop is CASRTLTGTSFAEQFF. CDR3 in DNA: TGTGCCAGCAGGACCCTGACCGGGACTAGCTTCGCTGAGCAGTTCTTC.

This chain connects TRBV10-3 to TRBJ1-3; D is ambiguous. Germline CDR1 reads ENHRY; CDR2 reads SYGVKD. The V end was cut by 11 bases, the J end by 3 bases, with 17 bases between. The CDR3 runs 14 residues. In nucleotides, the CDR3 is TGTGCCCACCGTCCGGGGATCCTTGGAAACACCATATATTTT. The encoded protein is CAHRPGILGNTIYF.

This clonotype was seen more than once but under ten times. This chain connects TRBV5-6 to TRBJ2-2; D is perhaps TRBD1 or TRBD2 (5 bases each). Germline-derived CDR1 and CDR2 are SGHDT and YYEEEE. This CDR3 region has 16 residues. V gave up 4 bases and J gave up 1 base, with 14 bases separating them. Here the CDR3 DNA reads TGTGCCAGCAGCCCCTTTGGGACGGTGAACACCGGGGAGCTGTTTTTT. Protein product: CASSPFGTVNTGELFF.

This clonotype was observed a handful of times. The chain recombines TRBV7-2 with TRBJ1-1, with D perhaps TRBD1 (5 bases). CDR1 and CDR2 (germline): SGHTA, FQGNSA. This CDR3 comprises 15 residues. V lost 1 base to trimming and J lost 1 base, with 10 bases between them. The CDR3 nucleotides read TGTGCCAGCAGCTTAGTAGAGACAGCGAACACTGAAGCTTTCTTT. Protein: CASSLVETANTEAFF.

This sequence joins TRBV10-1 and TRBJ2-1; 10 bases agree with TRBD2. This CDR3 is built from 15 residues. The V gene end was trimmed by 2 bases and the J gene end by 10 bases; junction bases not matched to a gene: 8. Germline V gene data show CDR1 as WNHNN and CDR2 as SYGVQD (reference sequence). In DNA form, the CDR3 reads TGCGCCAGCAGTGAGAGCGGGCTAGCGGGAGACGAGCAGTTCTTC. Its protein is CASSESGLAGDEQFF.

The rearrangement uses TRBV5-1 and TRBJ2-1; D is ambiguous. Trimming removed 4 bases from V and 0 bases from J, with 14 bases in between. The V gene's germline CDR1 is SGHRS and CDR2 YFSETQ. The CDR3 length is 16 residues. The CDR3 region has the DNA TGCGCCAGCAGCCATGCGACTGTCAGCTCCTACAATGAGCAGTTCTTC. It encodes CASSHATVSSYNEQFF.

This clonotype was seen a handful of times. The chain employs TRBV5-5 and TRBJ2-3; D uncertain. The length of the CDR3 is 12 residues. CDR1 is SGHKS and CDR2 is YYEKEE in the germline V gene (reference sequence). The V and J ends lost 4 bases and 8 bases respectively, with 11 bases between them. CDR3 sequence: CASSVTYGTQYF. CDR3 sequence (DNA): TGTGCCAGCAGCGTAACCTACGGTACGCAGTATTTT. Full variable domain (outside the CDR3, taken from reference TRBV5-5 and TRBJ2-3): DAGVTQSPTHLIKTRGQQVTLRCSPISGHKSVSWYQQVLGQGPQFIFQYYEKEERGRGNFPDRFSARQFPNYSSELNVNALLLGDSALYLCASSVTYGTQYFGPGTRLTVL.

The chain couples TRBV12-3 or TRBV12-4 to TRBJ1-2; 9 bases map to TRBD1. V shed 8 bases and J 2 bases; nucleotides not matched to a gene: 6. The CDR3 is 14 residues long. The CDR3 is CASRDREGNYGYTF. In nucleotides, the CDR3 is TGTGCCAGCCGGGACAGGGAAGGGAACTATGGCTACACCTTC.

This clonotype was found many times. This sequence joins TRBV20-1 and TRBJ1-2, with unresolved D. The germline V gene has CDR1 DFQATT and CDR2 SNEGSKA (reference sequence). Trimming pared 3 bases from V and 7 bases from J, leaving 9 bases between. The CDR3 covers 11 residues. CDR3 in amino acids: CSARDVLGYTF. CDR3 DNA: TGCAGTGCTAGGGACGTACTTGGCTACACCTTC.

V and J are TRBV12-5 and TRBJ2-5; weak D call: TRBD2 (6 bases). CDR1 and CDR2 from the germline V gene are LGHNT and FRNRAP. V was cut by 0 bases and J by 1 base, with 15 bases left in between. The CDR3 totals 17 residues. CDR3 residues: CASGLVVPLAFQETQYF. The CDR3 coding sequence is TGTGCTAGTGGTTTGGTTGTCCCCCTAGCGTTCCAAGAGACCCAGTACTTC. The whole variable domain, remainder taken from reference TRBV12-5 and TRBJ2-5, is DARVTQTPRHKVTEMGQEVTMRCQPILGHNTVFWYRQTMMQGLELLAYFRNRAPLDDSGMPKDRFSAEMPDATLATLKIQPSEPRDSAVYFCASGLVVPLAFQETQYFGPGTRLLVL.

This clonotype was observed a handful of times. This chain joins TRBV4-2 and TRBJ2-5; the match to TRBD2 covers 9 bases. This CDR3 region has 19 residues. CDR1 and CDR2 (germline): LGHNA, YNFKEQ. The trim removed 1 base at V and 0 bases at J, leaving 12 bases unmatched. The CDR3 here is CASSQAGISGSGYQETQYF. In DNA, the CDR3 is TGTGCCAGCAGCCAAGCGGGGATTAGCGGGAGCGGGTACCAAGAGACCCAGTACTTC.

Ten or more counts support this clonotype. V and J are TRBV7-9 and TRBJ1-5, with D perhaps matching TRBD1 (6 bases). V was clipped by 5 bases and J by 0 bases, with 11 bases between them. Per the germline V gene, CDR1 is SEHNR and CDR2 is FQNEAQ (reference sequence). This CDR3 region has 15 residues. The CDR3 region has the DNA TGTGCCAGCAGCGCAACAGGGTATAGCAATCAGCCCCAGCATTTT. As protein: CASSATGYSNQPQHF.

The chain joins TRBV5-1 to TRBJ1-5, with D tentatively TRBD1 (5 bases). V was shortened by 1 base and J by 6 bases, with 14 bases between the two germline ends. Germline V gives CDR1 SGHRS, CDR2 YFSETQ. CDR3 length: 15 amino acids. Here the CDR3 reads CASSLMGEMVQPQHF. The CDR3 nucleotides read TGCGCCAGCAGCTTGATGGGGGAAATGGTTCAGCCCCAGCATTTT.

This clonotype has more than one count but fewer than ten. V usage is TRBV12-3 or TRBV12-4 and J usage is TRBJ2-2; 14 positions agree with TRBD2. J lost 7 bases, V lost 3 bases, and 4 bases had no gene match. The CDR3 contains 16 residues. DNA for the CDR3: TGTGCCAGCAGTTTTGGACTAGCGGGAGGTGGCGGGGAGCTGTTTTTT. Protein sequence: CASSFGLAGGGGELFF.

This clonotype was seen a handful of times. This sequence joins TRBV19 and TRBJ2-1; tentatively, D is TRBD1 (5 bases). The CDR3 length is 13 residues. Trimming stripped 4 bases from V and 7 bases from J, with 11 bases between. CDR1 and CDR2 (germline): LNHDA, SQIVND (reference sequence). The CDR3 spells CASSTQTANEQFF. DNA for the CDR3: TGTGCCAGTAGTACCCAGACAGCAAATGAGCAGTTCTTC.

J is TRBJ2-5 and V is TRBV7-6; D is undetermined. CDR1 and CDR2 from the germline V gene are SGHVS and FNYEAQ. Trimming removed 2 bases from V and 5 bases from J, with 9 bases in between. The CDR3 covers 13 residues. CDR3 residues: CASSLIQGETQYF. The CDR3 DNA sequence: TGTGCCAGCAGCTTAATTCAAGGGGAGACCCAGTACTTC. Combining the CDR3 with reference TRBV7-6 and TRBJ2-5 gives the whole variable domain GAGVSQSPRYKVTKRGQDVALRCDPISGHVSLYWYRQALGQGPEFLTYFNYEAQQDKSGLPNDRFSAERPEGSISTLTIQRTEQRDSAMYRCASSLIQGETQYFGPGTRLLVL.

This clonotype was counted a few times. The chain is built from TRBV12-3 or TRBV12-4 and TRBJ1-1; no firm D call. The CDR3 has 11 amino acids. The germline V and J ends were trimmed by 8 bases and 5 bases, with 9 bases remaining between them. The CDR3 sequence: CASSKGTEAFF. The CDR3, as DNA: TGTGCCAGCTCAAAAGGAACTGAAGCTTTCTTT.

The V and J genes are TRBV20-1 and TRBJ1-4, with TRBD1 as a possible D gene (6 bases). Looked up from germline, CDR1 is DFQATT and CDR2 is SNEGSKA (reference sequence). The V end lost 1 base, the J end lost 4 bases, and 16 bases lay between the germline ends. The length of the CDR3 is 16 residues. Here the CDR3 DNA reads TGCAGTGCTAGAGTATTACAGGGTGCCGATAATGAAAAACTGTTTTTT. Amino acids: CSARVLQGADNEKLFF.

This clonotype was recorded a few times. V is TRBV7-2 and J is TRBJ1-1; TRBD1 matches at 7 bases. This CDR3 has 14 amino acids. V gave up 5 bases and J gave up 1 base; unmatched junction bases: 4. Looked up from germline, CDR1 is SGHTA and CDR2 is FQGNSA. The CDR3 region has the DNA TGTGCCAGCAGCCTATACAGGGGGAACACTGAAGCTTTCTTT. It translates to CASSLYRGNTEAFF. Complete variable domain (other parts from reference TRBV7-2 and TRBJ1-1): GAGVSQSPSNKVTEKGKDVELRCDPISGHTALYWYRQSLGQGLEFLIYFQGNSAPDKSGLPSDRFSAERTGGSVSTLTIQRTQQEDSAVYLCASSLYRGNTEAFFGQGTRLTVV.